There are many counts of the clone carrying this TCR beta chain. The antigen is undetermined. The CDR3 totals 15 residues. The V and J ends lost 5 bases and 5 bases, in that order; junction bases with no gene match: 9. Per the germline V gene, CDR1 is KGHSH and CDR2 is LQKENI. Some 30,000 T cell genomes, or about 190 ng DNA, went into the sorted-subset replicate PCRs. TCRdb's table, derived via immunoSEQ multiplex PCR, lists solely in-frame clones and lacks some. The table includes about 680,000 clones, about 78% detected once. This specimen comes from a study of shared clonotypes between healthy human individuals. Study-level results: Generation probability values for non-shared clonotypes were lower than those for clonotypes shared by all four donors.

The specimen sequenced was memory CD4+ T cells sorted from blood. Noted subset: CD45RA-negative fraction. This clonotype was sampled from a woman in her thirties in good health. The V and J genes are TRBV18 and TRBJ2-7; 10 nucleotides align to TRBD1. CDR3 sequence: CASSVTGTGVHEQYF. CDR3 sequence (DNA): TGTGCCAGCTCAGTGACCGGGACAGGGGTCCACGAGCAGTACTTC.